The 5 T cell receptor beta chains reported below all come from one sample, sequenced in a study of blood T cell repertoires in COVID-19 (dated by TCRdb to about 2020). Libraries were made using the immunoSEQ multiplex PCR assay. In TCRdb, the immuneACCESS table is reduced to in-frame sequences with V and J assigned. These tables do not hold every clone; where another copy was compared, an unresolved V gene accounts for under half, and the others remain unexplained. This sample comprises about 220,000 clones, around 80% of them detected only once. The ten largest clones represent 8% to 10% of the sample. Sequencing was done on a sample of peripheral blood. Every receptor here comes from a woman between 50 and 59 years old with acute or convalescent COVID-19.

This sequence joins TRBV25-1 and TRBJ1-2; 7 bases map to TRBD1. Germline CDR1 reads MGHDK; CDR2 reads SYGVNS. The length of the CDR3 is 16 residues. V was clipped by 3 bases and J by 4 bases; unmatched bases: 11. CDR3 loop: CASSERGTAFGYGYTF. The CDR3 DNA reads TGTGCCAGCAGTGAGCGAGGGACAGCCTTCGGCTATGGCTACACCTTC.

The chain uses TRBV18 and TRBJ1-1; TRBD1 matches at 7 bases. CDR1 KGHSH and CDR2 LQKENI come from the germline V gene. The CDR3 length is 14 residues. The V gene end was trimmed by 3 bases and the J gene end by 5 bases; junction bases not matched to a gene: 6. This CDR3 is CASSPQGGPTEAFF. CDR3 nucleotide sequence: TGTGCCAGCTCACCCCAGGGGGGCCCAACTGAAGCTTTCTTT.

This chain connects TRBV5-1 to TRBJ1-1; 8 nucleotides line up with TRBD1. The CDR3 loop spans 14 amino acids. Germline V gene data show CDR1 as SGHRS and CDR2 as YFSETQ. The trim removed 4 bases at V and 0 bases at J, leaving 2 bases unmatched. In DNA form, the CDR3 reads TGCGCCAGCAGCAGGACAGGGATGAACACTGAAGCTTTCTTT. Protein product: CASSRTGMNTEAFF.

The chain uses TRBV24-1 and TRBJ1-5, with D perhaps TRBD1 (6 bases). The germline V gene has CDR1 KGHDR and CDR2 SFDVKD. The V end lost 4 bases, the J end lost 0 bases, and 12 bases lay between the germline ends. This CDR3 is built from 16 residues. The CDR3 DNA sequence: TGTGCCACCAGTGACGGTAAGGGGGATAGCAATCAGCCCCAGCATTTT. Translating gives CATSDGKGDSNQPQHF.

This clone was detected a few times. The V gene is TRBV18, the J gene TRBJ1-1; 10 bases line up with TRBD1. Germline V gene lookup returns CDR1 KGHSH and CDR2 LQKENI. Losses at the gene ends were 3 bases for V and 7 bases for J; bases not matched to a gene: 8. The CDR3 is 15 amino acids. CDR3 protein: CASSPQRQGAGEAFF. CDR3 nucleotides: TGTGCCAGCTCACCCCAAAGACAGGGGGCTGGTGAAGCTTTCTTT.